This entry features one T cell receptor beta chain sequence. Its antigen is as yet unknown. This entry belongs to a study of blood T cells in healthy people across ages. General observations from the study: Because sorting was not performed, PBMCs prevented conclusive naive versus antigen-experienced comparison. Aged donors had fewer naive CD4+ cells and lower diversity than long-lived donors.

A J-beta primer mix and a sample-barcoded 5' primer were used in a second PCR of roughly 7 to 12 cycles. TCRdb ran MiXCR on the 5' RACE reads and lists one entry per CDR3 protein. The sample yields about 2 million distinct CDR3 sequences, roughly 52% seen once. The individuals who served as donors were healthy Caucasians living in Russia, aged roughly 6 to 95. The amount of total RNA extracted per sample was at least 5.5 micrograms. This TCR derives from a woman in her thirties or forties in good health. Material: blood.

CDR3 sequence reads: CASSLGGRDGYNEQFF. CDR3 DNA: TGTGCCAGCAGCTTAGGGGGCCGGGACGGTTACAATGAGCAGTTCTTC. The chain couples TRBV7-9 to TRBJ2-1, with D possibly called TRBD1 or TRBD2 (5 bases each). The V end lost 1 base, the J end lost 4 bases, and 14 bases lay between the germline ends. The CDR3 runs to 16 residues. Germline V gene sequence: CDR1 SEHNR, CDR2 FQNEAQ (reference sequence).